This TCR beta chain emerged from a study of T-cell memory formation after mild COVID-19. This CDR3 comprises 18 residues. V lost 5 bases to trimming and J lost 0 bases, with 24 bases between them. Germline CDR1 and CDR2: SGDLS and YYNGEE. TCRdb re-called the 5' RACE reads through MiXCR, storing one row per CDR3 protein. The top ten clones hold roughly 13% of a sample with over 400,000 distinct CDR3 sequences, roughly a quarter of them seen once. This chain connects TRBV9 to TRBJ2-7, with D maybe TRBD2 (7 bases). The sequenced sample consisted of PBMCs or a T cell subset sorted from them (not recorded which). The sequence was collected from an adult woman who had mild COVID-19 (a few samples of this study predate the infection). Cell type and time point are not known. For the CDR3, the DNA is TGTGCCAGCAGACGAATAAGGGGGAAGCGGGGAAGCTCCTACGAGCAGTACTTC. Its translation is CASRRIRGKRGSSYEQYF.